One sample yielded the 14 T cell receptor beta chains listed below, sequenced in a study of T cells after yellow fever vaccination. One entry per CDR3 protein, called by TCRdb with MiXCR from the 5' RACE reads. Of tens of thousands of distinct CDR3 sequences listed, approximately 8% were seen once; the top ten hold more than 35%. The specimen comprised CD8+ T cells sorted from PBMCs, sampled on the day of the yellow fever booster vaccination. These receptors all stem from a man aged 25 to 45 who received the YFV17D yellow fever vaccine.

This clonotype occurred a few times. The genes are TRBV5-6 and TRBJ2-7, with D maybe TRBD1 (5 bases). CDR1 is SGHDT and CDR2 is YYEEEE in the germline V gene. The CDR3 sequence is 13 residues long. Deletions cut 0 bases from V and 7 bases from J, with 11 bases between. The chain's CDR3 is CASSLVQGLEQYF. In DNA, the CDR3 is TGTGCCAGCAGCTTGGTGCAGGGCTTGGAGCAGTACTTC.

This clonotype was detected many times. The genes are TRBV29-1 and TRBJ2-7, with D perhaps assigned TRBD1 or TRBD2 (5 bases each). Germline CDR1 and CDR2: SQVTM and ANQGSEA. The CDR3 contains 13 residues. The ends were cut back, 4 bases at V and 6 bases at J, with 16 bases in the middle. The CDR3 sequence: CSVGGTDGSEQYF. CDR3 sequence (DNA): TGCAGCGTTGGAGGGACGGATGGTTCCGAGCAGTACTTC.

In DNA, the CDR3 is TGTGCCAGCACCGAACTAAACATTCAGTACTTC. Its protein product is CASTELNIQYF. The chain joins TRBV6-1 to TRBJ2-4; unclear D gene. V lost 7 bases to trimming and J lost 6 bases, with 7 bases between them. The CDR3 covers 11 residues. Germline V CDR1 and CDR2: MNHNS, SASEGT.

This clonotype is medium-sized (0.01 to 0.1%). The genes are TRBV11-2 and TRBJ2-1, with unresolved D. CDR1 is SGHAT and CDR2 is FQNNGV in the germline V gene. The CDR3 has 15 residues. With 1 base removed from V and 0 bases from J, the gap between germline ends came to 7 bases. Here the CDR3 DNA reads TGTGCCAGCAGCTTAGTGGGCTACTCCTACAATGAGCAGTTCTTC. This gives the protein CASSLVGYSYNEQFF.

Of note for this clonotype: One end of the junction is discordant with germline, which a read error may explain. The chain has TRBV29-1 and TRBJ1-1; 7 positions match TRBD1. Germline lookup yields CDR1 SQVTM and CDR2 ANQGSEA. CDR3 length: 11 residues. For the CDR3, the DNA is TGCAGCGTGGAAGGGGGACAGGAAGCTTTCTTT. The encoded protein is CSVEGGQEAFF.

This clonotype was recorded a few times. The chain has TRBV5-1 and TRBJ2-5; D not resolved. The V end lost 4 bases, the J end lost 0 bases, and 13 bases lay between the germline ends. From germline, CDR1 is SGHRS and CDR2 YFSETQ. The CDR3 totals 15 residues. Here the CDR3 reads CASSPLTVYQETQYF. For the CDR3, the DNA is TGCGCCAGCAGCCCCCTGACTGTGTACCAAGAGACCCAGTACTTC.

V is TRBV7-2 and J is TRBJ2-5; D is unclear. V lost 1 base and J lost 4, with 7 bases in between. The CDR3 runs to 13 residues. The germline V gene encodes CDR1 SGHTA and CDR2 FQGNSA. The CDR3 sequence is CASSLGGTETQYF. The DNA of the CDR3 is TGTGCCAGCAGCTTAGGGGGAACAGAGACCCAGTACTTC.

This clonotype was observed at least ten times. The chain uses TRBV7-6 and TRBJ1-5, with D hard to call. V lost 1 base and J 6 bases, leaving 7 bases between the germline ends. The CDR3 totals 13 residues. The V gene's germline CDR1 is SGHVS and CDR2 FNYEAQ. DNA of the CDR3: TGTGCCAGCAGCTTAGGAGGTGGTCAGCCCCAGCATTTT. Its protein is CASSLGGGQPQHF.

The V call is TRBV6-5, the J call TRBJ2-1; D is unclear. The CDR3 totals 19 residues. V lost 0 bases to trimming and J lost 2 bases, with 20 bases between them. CDR1 is MNHEY and CDR2 is SVGAGI in the germline V gene. The CDR3 nucleotides are TGTGCCAGCAGTTACTCCCCTTTGAGAGGCCCGCATCCCTACAATGAGCAGTTCTTC. Its protein product is CASSYSPLRGPHPYNEQFF.

The genes are TRBV9 and TRBJ2-7, with D maybe TRBD2 (6 bases). The CDR3 extends over 13 amino acids. V lost 0 bases, J lost 7 bases, and 11 bases lay in between. Germline CDR1 SGDLS, CDR2 YYNGEE. CDR3 residues: CASSVGGAGEQYF. The DNA of the CDR3 is TGTGCCAGCAGCGTAGGAGGGGCGGGGGAGCAGTACTTC.

This clonotype was detected ten times or more. The V and J genes are TRBV11-2 and TRBJ2-3, with D unresolved. Trimming took off 3 bases at V and 2 bases at J, with 9 bases between the two ends. This CDR3 comprises 14 residues. Germline-derived CDR1 and CDR2 are SGHAT and FQNNGV. The chain's CDR3 is CASSFPDFTDTQYF. The CDR3 DNA is TGTGCCAGCAGCTTCCCCGACTTCACAGATACGCAGTATTTT.

In this sample, this clonotype turned up a few times. The chain joins TRBV20-1 to TRBJ2-2, with TRBD2 as a possible D gene (5 bases). Germline lookup yields CDR1 DFQATT and CDR2 SNEGSKA (reference sequence). Trimming removed 6 bases at V and 1 base at J, with 9 bases between. This CDR3 has 13 amino acids. CDR3 region: CSAYRENTGELFF. For the CDR3, the DNA is TGCAGTGCATACCGGGAGAACACCGGGGAGCTGTTTTTT.

The J gene is TRBJ2-2, the V gene TRBV6-6; D gene uncertain. Trimming stripped 3 bases from V and 0 bases from J, with 2 bases between. This CDR3 has 13 amino acids. Germline assignment: CDR1 MNHNY and CDR2 SVGAGI (reference sequence). CDR3 coding DNA: TGTGCCAGCAGTTATACGAACACCGGGGAGCTGTTTTTT. Its protein is CASSYTNTGELFF.

This clonotype has just a few counts. DNA for the CDR3: TGTGCCAGCAGTCTCGTAGCGGGAGGGACAGATACGCAGTATTTT. Its translation: CASSLVAGGTDTQYF. V and J are TRBV27 and TRBJ2-3, with 11 nucleotides matching TRBD2. V lost 5 bases to trimming and J lost 3 bases; unmatched junction nucleotides: 4. Germline loops: CDR1 MNHEY, CDR2 SMNVEV (reference sequence). This CDR3 has 15 residues.